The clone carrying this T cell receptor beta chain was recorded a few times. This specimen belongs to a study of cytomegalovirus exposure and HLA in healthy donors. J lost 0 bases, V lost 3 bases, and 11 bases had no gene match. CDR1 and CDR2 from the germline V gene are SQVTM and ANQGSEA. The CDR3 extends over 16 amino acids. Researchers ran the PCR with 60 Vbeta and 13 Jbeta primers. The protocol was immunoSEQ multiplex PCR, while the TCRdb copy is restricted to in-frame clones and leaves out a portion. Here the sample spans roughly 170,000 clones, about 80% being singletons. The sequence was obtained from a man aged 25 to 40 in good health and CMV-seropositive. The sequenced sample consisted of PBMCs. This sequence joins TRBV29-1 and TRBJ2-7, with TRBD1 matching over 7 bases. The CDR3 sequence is CSVDRGRRGDSYEQYF. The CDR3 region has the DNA TGCAGCGTTGATAGGGGGCGTCGGGGCGACTCCTACGAGCAGTACTTC.